What follows are 32 T cell receptor beta chains derived from one specimen sequenced in a study of blood T cells in healthy people across ages. A sample-barcoded 5' primer and a J-beta primer mix were used in a second PCR of about 7 to 12 cycles. TCRdb fed the 5' RACE reads into MiXCR, producing one record per CDR3 protein. In the table there are about a million distinct CDR3 sequences, about 48% of which are singletons. Sequenced sample: blood. Receptor source: a young man in good health.

J is TRBJ2-7 and V is TRBV6-5, with a possible D match to TRBD1 (5 bases). CDR3 length: 15 amino acids. Germline V lookup: CDR1 MNHEY, CDR2 SVGAGI. V lost 0 bases and J 1 base, leaving 10 bases between the germline ends. CDR3 nucleotide sequence: TGTGCCAGCAGTTACTCGAAGGGGCTATCCTACGAGCAGTACTTC. It is translated as CASSYSKGLSYEQYF.

V gene TRBV20-1 combines with J gene TRBJ2-7; D uncertain. The CDR3 has 13 residues. Germline CDR1 and CDR2: DFQATT and SNEGSKA (reference sequence). The germline V and J ends were trimmed by 0 bases and 6 bases, with 12 bases remaining between them. The CDR3 DNA follows: TGCAGTGCTAGAGATTGGGGTGCTTCCGAGCAGTACTTC. It specifies CSARDWGASEQYF.

This clonotype occurred a few times. DNA for the CDR3: TGCAGTGCTAGAGACCCGGGACTAGCCTACGAGCAGTACTTC. Translation gives CSARDPGLAYEQYF. The rearrangement links TRBV20-1 to TRBJ2-7, with 8 bases identical to TRBD2. Germline V gene lookup returns CDR1 DFQATT and CDR2 SNEGSKA (reference sequence). This CDR3 has 14 amino acids. V lost 0 bases, J lost 2 bases, and 3 bases stayed unmatched.

This clonotype was observed a few times. This chain uses TRBV6-1 with TRBJ2-7, with 7 bases identical to TRBD1. Germline assignment: CDR1 MNHNS and CDR2 SASEGT. The CDR3 is 12 residues long. V lost 6 bases, J lost 3 bases, and 2 bases stayed unmatched. CDR3 region: CASRTGLYEQYF. Written as DNA, the CDR3 is TGTGCCAGCAGGACAGGGCTCTACGAGCAGTACTTC.

The chain recombines TRBV6-6 with TRBJ1-5; D remains unclear. This CDR3 has 13 amino acids. Trimming removed 10 bases from V and 7 bases from J, with 17 bases in between. CDR1 is MNHNY and CDR2 is SVGAGI in the germline V gene (reference sequence). CDR3 amino acids: CATVVGVHQPQHF. The CDR3 DNA sequence: TGTGCCACCGTAGTCGGGGTCCACCAGCCCCAGCATTTT.

V is TRBV7-2 and J is TRBJ2-1; either TRBD1 or TRBD2 may fit D (6 bases each). CDR3 size: 16 residues. Per germline, CDR1 SGHTA and CDR2 FQGNSA. Trimming took off 2 bases at V and 13 bases at J, with 24 bases between the two ends. This chain's CDR3 is CASSLISGAVLEAQFF. The CDR3 bases are TGTGCCAGCAGCTTAATATCGGGGGCGGTATTGGAGGCCCAGTTCTTC.

This rearrangement joins TRBV7-2 to TRBJ1-2, with 7 bases matching TRBD1. The germline V gene encodes CDR1 SGHTA and CDR2 FQGNSA. The CDR3 is 13 amino acids. The trim removed 8 bases at V and 5 bases at J, leaving 8 bases unmatched. The CDR3 region has the DNA TGTGCCAGCGTCTCAGGGGGAGTATATGGCTACACCTTC. It codes for CASVSGGVYGYTF. Together with reference TRBV7-2 and TRBJ1-2, the CDR3 gives the full variable domain: GAGVSQSPSNKVTEKGKDVELRCDPISGHTALYWYRQSLGQGLEFLIYFQGNSAPDKSGLPSDRFSAERTGGSVSTLTIQRTQQEDSAVYLCASVSGGVYGYTFGSGTRLTVV.

This clonotype was seen once. An end of the junction differs from the germline gene, which may be a read error. The rearrangement joins TRBV6-1 to TRBJ2-2; a weak D match, TRBD1 (6 bases). Looked up from germline, CDR1 is MNHNS and CDR2 is SASEGT. The CDR3 totals 14 residues. CDR3 sequence: CVSSQGPNTGELFF. For the CDR3, the DNA is TGTGTCAGCAGCCAGGGGCCGAACACCGGGGAGCTGTTTTTT.

This chain joins TRBV10-3 and TRBJ2-7; perhaps TRBD1 as D (5 bases). This CDR3 is 11 amino acids long. The germline V gene has CDR1 ENHRY and CDR2 SYGVKD. With 7 bases removed from V and 3 bases from J, the gap between germline ends came to 7 bases. The CDR3 DNA is TGTGCCATCAATCAGGGCTACGAGCAGTACTTC. It specifies CAINQGYEQYF.

The chain employs TRBV12-3 or TRBV12-4 and TRBJ1-2; 7 bases are shared with TRBD1. This CDR3 is built from 12 residues. The junction had 3 bases not matched to a gene; V was cut back by 4 bases and J by 7 bases. In DNA, the CDR3 is TGTGCCAGCAGTTCGGACAGGCCTGGCTACACCTTC. The encoded protein is CASSSDRPGYTF.

This clonotype was counted between two and nine times. Written as DNA, the CDR3 is TGCAGTGCGGAGGGGGATAGCGGGGGTCGCACAGATACGCAGTATTTT. Translation gives CSAEGDSGGRTDTQYF. This chain connects TRBV20-1 to TRBJ2-3; 9 bases match TRBD2. This CDR3 has 16 amino acids. The ends lost 6 bases at V and 1 base at J; junction bases unmatched: 11. Germline V gene sequence: CDR1 DFQATT, CDR2 SNEGSKA (reference sequence).

The rearrangement links TRBV7-6 to TRBJ2-3; D unclear. V lost 0 bases and J lost 4, with 8 bases in between. There are 14 residues in the CDR3. The germline gives CDR1 SGHVS, CDR2 FNYEAQ. CDR3 DNA sequence: TGTGCCAGCAGCTTAGCGCCAGGTGCAGATACGCAGTATTTT. This sequence encodes CASSLAPGADTQYF.

The J gene is TRBJ1-2, the V gene TRBV12-3 or TRBV12-4; TRBD1 is a possible D gene (5 bases). Deletions cut 7 bases from V and 4 bases from J, with 13 bases between. This CDR3 comprises 13 residues. CDR3 nucleotides: TGTGCCAGCACCCGGGACGCCATCTATGGCTACACCTTC. As protein: CASTRDAIYGYTF.

This sequence joins TRBV18 and TRBJ2-5; D remains ambiguous. The CDR3 sequence is 15 residues long. Deletions cut 1 base from V and 0 bases from J, with 9 bases between. Looked up from germline, CDR1 is KGHSH and CDR2 is LQKENI. The CDR3 bases are TGTGCCAGCTCACCACGGGCCGGTTACCAAGAGACCCAGTACTTC. This translates into CASSPRAGYQETQYF.

A word on this clonotype: The germline gene is not matched at one end of the junction; a read error may be the cause. V is TRBV12-3 or TRBV12-4 and J is TRBJ1-2; TRBD1 agrees at 7 bases. The CDR3 sequence is 15 residues long. CDR3 DNA sequence: TGTGCCAGCAGTGGGCGACAGGGAAATAACTATGACTACACCTTC. Its protein is CASSGRQGNNYDYTF.

This clonotype was seen once. This chain uses TRBV6-6 with TRBJ2-7, with D hard to call. The J call may not be correct, given that the DNA end is closer to TRBJ2-5. CDR3 length: 14 residues. CDR1 is MNHNY and CDR2 is SVGAGI in the germline V gene (reference sequence). The DNA for the CDR3 is TGTGCCAGCAGTTACTCGATGGATAGGGAGACCCAGTACTTC. Its protein is CASSYSMDRETQYF.

Of note for this clonotype: A clone one base away is much larger, so this may be a read error. V and J are TRBV10-3 and TRBJ2-5; D gene uncertain. The CDR3 has 13 amino acids. Germline V gene sequence: CDR1 ENHRY, CDR2 SYGVKD. CDR3: CVISESNQETQYF. For the CDR3, the DNA is TGTGTCATCAGTGAGTCGAATCAAGAGACCCAGTACTTC.

V and J are TRBV30 and TRBJ2-3; 10 bases line up with TRBD2. The CDR3 runs 14 residues. CDR1 is GTSNPN, CDR2 SVGIG, per germline (reference sequence). V dropped 5 bases and J dropped 1; count of bases not matched to a gene: 3. Here the CDR3 DNA reads TGTGCCTGGGGGCTAGCGGGGGGCACAGATACGCAGTATTTT. Residues: CAWGLAGGTDTQYF. Complete variable domain (other parts from reference TRBV30 and TRBJ2-3): SQTIHQWPATLVQPVGSPLSLECTVEGTSNPNLYWYRQAAGRGLQLLFYSVGIGQISSEVPQNLSASRPQDRQFILSSKKLLLSDSGFYLCAWGLAGGTDTQYFGPGTRLTVL.

The chain uses TRBV7-2 and TRBJ2-2; D is tentatively TRBD1 or TRBD2 (5 bases each). The germline V gene encodes CDR1 SGHTA and CDR2 FQGNSA. The V end was cut by 2 bases, the J end by 0 bases, with 16 bases between. The CDR3 totals 18 residues. In DNA, the CDR3 is TGTGCCAGCAGCTTAAACCCCCCGGGGACCGCGAACACCGGGGAGCTGTTTTTT. This translates into CASSLNPPGTANTGELFF.

The V and J genes are TRBV4-3 and TRBJ2-5, with 7 bases aligning to TRBD2. The J call may be mistaken, given a closer DNA end match to TRBJ2-7. The CDR3 extends over 16 amino acids. Germline lookup yields CDR1 LGHNA and CDR2 YSLEER. Here the CDR3 DNA reads TGCGCCAGCAGCCAGTACCGGGCCTCGGGGGGCTACGAGCAGTACTTC. Translated: CASSQYRASGGYEQYF.

The sample holds a few counts of this clonotype. The V call is TRBV3-1, the J call TRBJ2-1; D remains ambiguous. The CDR3 runs to 15 residues. Germline assignment: CDR1 LGHDT and CDR2 YNNKEL (reference sequence). Trimming shortened V by 2 bases and J by 4 bases, and 12 bases separated the two germline ends. In nucleotides, the CDR3 is TGTGCCAGCAGCCAAACCCAACAGAATTACAATGAGCAGTTCTTC. Translation: CASSQTQQNYNEQFF.

The chain is built from TRBV10-3 and TRBJ1-4; the D is unclear. Per the germline V gene, CDR1 is ENHRY and CDR2 is SYGVKD. Trimming left V 4 bases short and J 5 bases short, with 2 bases between. This CDR3 has 11 amino acids. CDR3 DNA sequence: TGTGCCATCAGTGTAAATGAAAAACTGTTTTTT. This encodes CAISVNEKLFF.

J is TRBJ1-2 and V is TRBV4-3, with 9 bases that match TRBD1. The CDR3 has 15 residues. V was pared by 2 bases and J by 4 bases, with 5 bases of the junction left unmatched. CDR1 LGHNA and CDR2 YSLEER come from the germline V gene. The CDR3 sequence is CASSQRVQGAYGYTF. In nucleotides, the CDR3 is TGCGCCAGCAGCCAAAGGGTACAGGGGGCCTATGGCTACACCTTC.

V is TRBV4-3 and J is TRBJ2-1, with a tentative D call TRBD1 (6 bases). The V and J ends lost 1 base and 5 bases respectively, with 12 bases between them. Germline V CDR1 and CDR2: LGHNA, YSLEER. The CDR3 contains 15 residues. CDR3 nucleotide sequence: TGCGCCAGCAGCCAAGGTCAGGGGACCAACAATGAGCAGTTCTTC. Translation gives CASSQGQGTNNEQFF.

The rearrangement uses TRBV20-1 and TRBJ2-7; D tentatively reads TRBD1 or TRBD2 (6 bases each). CDR1 DFQATT and CDR2 SNEGSKA come from the germline V gene (reference sequence). The CDR3 spans 15 residues. Between the trimmed V and J ends, which lost 0 bases and 3 bases, there was a span of 15 bases. The CDR3 spells CSARDLEGGGYEQYF. CDR3 coding DNA: TGCAGTGCTAGAGATCTCGAAGGGGGAGGCTACGAGCAGTACTTC.

V usage is TRBV5-1 and J usage is TRBJ1-2; 9 nucleotides line up with TRBD1. This CDR3 is built from 14 residues. The trim removed 4 bases at V and 7 bases at J, leaving 8 bases unmatched. From germline, CDR1 is SGHRS and CDR2 YFSETQ. The CDR3 DNA sequence: TGCGCCAGCAGCACGCTCACAGGGGGCGGTGGCTACACCTTC. This codes for CASSTLTGGGGYTF.

V usage is TRBV12-3 or TRBV12-4 and J usage is TRBJ1-1, with D possibly being TRBD1 (5 bases). Trimming cost V 6 bases and J 4 bases, with 12 bases left between them. CDR3 length equals 13 residues. The CDR3 DNA is TGTGCCAGCAGCCTAGACAGTCCCACTGAAGCTTTCTTT. Amino acids: CASSLDSPTEAFF.

The chain couples TRBV9 to TRBJ1-2, with TRBD1 as a possible D gene (6 bases). Germline V gene lookup returns CDR1 SGDLS and CDR2 YYNGEE. Between the trimmed V and J ends, which lost 4 bases and 5 bases, there was a span of 12 bases. The length of the CDR3 is 13 residues. The CDR3 region is CASSFPGVYGYTF. The CDR3 nucleotides are TGTGCCAGCAGCTTTCCAGGGGTTTATGGCTACACCTTC.

This clonotype was seen only once. The genes are TRBV20-1 and TRBJ1-5; D gene unclear. This CDR3 is 13 amino acids long. Germline-derived CDR1 and CDR2 are DFQATT and SNEGSKA (reference sequence). V lost 2 bases, J lost 7 bases, and 12 bases lay in between. CDR3 region: CSARRPGGQPQHF. The CDR3 DNA reads TGCAGTGCTAGACGGCCGGGAGGGCAGCCCCAGCATTTT.

This chain links TRBV5-1 with TRBJ1-1; possibly TRBD1 for D (5 bases). The CDR3 has 14 amino acids. The V end was cut by 3 bases, the J end by 2 bases, with 11 bases between. CDR1 SGHRS and CDR2 YFSETQ come from the germline V gene. This CDR3 reads CASSWEDSNTEAFF. For the CDR3, the DNA is TGCGCCAGCAGCTGGGAAGACAGTAACACTGAAGCTTTCTTT.

The chain carries TRBV10-3 and TRBJ2-1, with TRBD2 matching over 7 bases. The germline V gene encodes CDR1 ENHRY and CDR2 SYGVKD. V gave up 3 bases and J gave up 4 bases; unmatched junction bases: 6. The CDR3 has 15 residues. In DNA, the CDR3 is TGTGCCATCAGTGACGCCGCGGGGGTGTACAATGAGCAGTTCTTC. Its translation is CAISDAAGVYNEQFF.

The chain links TRBV5-1 to TRBJ2-2; D ambiguous. Germline values: CDR1 SGHRS, CDR2 YFSETQ. Trimming cost V 4 bases and J 6 bases, with 13 bases left between them. The CDR3 is made up of 14 amino acids. CDR3 loop: CASSPLLLAGELFF. The CDR3 DNA reads TGCGCCAGCAGCCCCCTTTTGCTGGCCGGGGAGCTGTTTTTT.